This TCR beta chain comes out of a study of blood T cells in healthy people across ages. Study-level findings and limits: Long-lived donors had more naive CD4+ cells and higher diversity than aged donors.

The V end was cut by 4 bases, the J end by 0 bases, with 10 bases between. Germline loops: CDR1 MNHEY, CDR2 SMNVEV (reference sequence). The CDR3 runs 14 residues. This clonotype was recorded at least ten times. The target antigen is unknown. PCR was performed a second time for about 7 to 12 cycles using a sample-barcoded 5' primer and a J-beta primer mix. Each cDNA molecule carried a tag from a template-switch adaptor that contained 12 random nucleotides. From the 5' RACE reads, TCRdb called clonotypes with MiXCR, one entry per CDR3 protein. This table has 600,000 or so distinct CDR3 sequences, about 30% appearing once.

This chain uses TRBV27 with TRBJ2-7; D unresolved. The clonotype originates from an elderly woman in good health. Sequences were obtained from blood. CDR3: CASSWGHFSYEQYF. Here the CDR3 DNA reads TGTGCCAGCAGTTGGGGTCACTTCTCCTACGAGCAGTACTTC.